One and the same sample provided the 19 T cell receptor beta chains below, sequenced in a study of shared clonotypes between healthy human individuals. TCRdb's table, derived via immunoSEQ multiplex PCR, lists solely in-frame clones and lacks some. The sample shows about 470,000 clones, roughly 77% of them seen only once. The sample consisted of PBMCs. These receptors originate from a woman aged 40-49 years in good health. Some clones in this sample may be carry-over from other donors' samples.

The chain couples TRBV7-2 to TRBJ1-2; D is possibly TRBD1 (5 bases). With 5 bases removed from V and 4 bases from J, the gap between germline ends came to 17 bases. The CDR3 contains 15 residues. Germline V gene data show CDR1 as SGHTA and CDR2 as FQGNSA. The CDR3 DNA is TGTGCCAGCAGCCCGGACACTGGGGAAAGCTATGGCTACACCTTC. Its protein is CASSPDTGESYGYTF.

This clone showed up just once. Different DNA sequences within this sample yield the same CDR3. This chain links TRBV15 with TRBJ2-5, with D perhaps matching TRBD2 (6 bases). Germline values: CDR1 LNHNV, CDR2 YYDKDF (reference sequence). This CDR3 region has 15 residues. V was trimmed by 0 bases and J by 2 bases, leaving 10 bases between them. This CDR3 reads CATSRERAGQETQYF. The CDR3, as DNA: TGTGCCACCAGCAGAGAGCGTGCGGGACAAGAGACCCAGTACTTC.

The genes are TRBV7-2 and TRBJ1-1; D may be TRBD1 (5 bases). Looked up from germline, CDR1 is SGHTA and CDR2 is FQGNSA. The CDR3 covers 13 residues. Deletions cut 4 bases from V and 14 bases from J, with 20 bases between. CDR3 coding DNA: TGTGCCAGCAGCTCATACGAGGGGACGCACACCTTCTTT. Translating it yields CASSSYEGTHTFF.

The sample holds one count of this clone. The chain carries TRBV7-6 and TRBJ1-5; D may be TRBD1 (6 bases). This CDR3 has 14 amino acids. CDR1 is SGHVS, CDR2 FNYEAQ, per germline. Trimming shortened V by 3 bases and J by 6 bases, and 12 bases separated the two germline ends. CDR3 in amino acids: CASSLAGESQPQHF. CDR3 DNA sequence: TGTGCCAGCAGCTTGGCAGGGGAGTCTCAGCCCCAGCATTTT.

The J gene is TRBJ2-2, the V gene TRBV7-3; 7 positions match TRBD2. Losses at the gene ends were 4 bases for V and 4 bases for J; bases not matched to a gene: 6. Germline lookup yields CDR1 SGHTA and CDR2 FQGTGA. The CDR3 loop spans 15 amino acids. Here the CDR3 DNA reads TGTGCCAGCAGCTCTCAAGCGGGGTTCACCGGGGAGCTGTTTTTT. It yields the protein CASSSQAGFTGELFF.

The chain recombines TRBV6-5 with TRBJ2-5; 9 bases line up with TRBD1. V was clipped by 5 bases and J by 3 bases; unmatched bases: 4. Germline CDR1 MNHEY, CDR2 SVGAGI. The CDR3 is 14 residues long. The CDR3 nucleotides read TGTGCCAGCAGTACAGGACAGGGGAAAGAGACCCAGTACTTC. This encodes CASSTGQGKETQYF.

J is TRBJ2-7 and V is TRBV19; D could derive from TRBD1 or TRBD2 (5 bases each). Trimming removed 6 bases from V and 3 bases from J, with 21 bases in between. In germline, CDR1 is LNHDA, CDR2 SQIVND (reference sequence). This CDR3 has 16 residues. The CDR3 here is CASSFDSRDGLYEQYF. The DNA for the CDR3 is TGTGCCAGTAGCTTTGATTCCCGGGACGGACTCTACGAGCAGTACTTC.

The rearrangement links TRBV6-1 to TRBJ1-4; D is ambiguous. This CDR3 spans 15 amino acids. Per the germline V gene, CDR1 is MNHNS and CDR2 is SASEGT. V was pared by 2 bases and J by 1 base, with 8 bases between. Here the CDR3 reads CASSEIGVTNEKLFF. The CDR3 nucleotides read TGTGCCAGCAGTGAAATTGGGGTAACTAATGAAAAACTGTTTTTT.

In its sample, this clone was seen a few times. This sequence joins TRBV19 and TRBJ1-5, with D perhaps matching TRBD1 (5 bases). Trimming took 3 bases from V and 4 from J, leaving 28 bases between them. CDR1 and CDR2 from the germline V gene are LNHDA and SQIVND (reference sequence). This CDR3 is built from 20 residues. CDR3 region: CASSMGLVGGEVGANQPQHF. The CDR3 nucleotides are TGTGCCAGTAGTATGGGACTAGTGGGAGGGGAGGTCGGAGCAAATCAGCCCCAGCATTTT. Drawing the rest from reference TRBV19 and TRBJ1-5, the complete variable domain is DGGITQSPKYLFRKEGQNVTLSCEQNLNHDAMYWYRQDPGQGLRLIYYSQIVNDFQKGDIAEGYSVSREKKESFPLTVTSAQKNPTAFYLCASSMGLVGGEVGANQPQHFGDGTRLSIL.

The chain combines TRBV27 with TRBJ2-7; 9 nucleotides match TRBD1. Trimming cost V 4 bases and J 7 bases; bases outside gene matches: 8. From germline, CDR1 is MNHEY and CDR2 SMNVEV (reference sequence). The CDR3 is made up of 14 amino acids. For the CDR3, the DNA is TGTGCCAGCAGTTCTTTACAGGGGGCGAGGGAGCAGTACTTC. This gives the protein CASSSLQGAREQYF.

The CDR3 coding sequence is TGTGCCAGCTCACCACCGCGCGCGGGAGGGCCAGTGTTCCCCCAAGAGACCCAGTACTTC. Translated, it gives CASSPPRAGGPVFPQETQYF. The chain is built from TRBV18 and TRBJ2-5, with 9 bases that match TRBD2. The CDR3 is 20 residues long. Germline V gene lookup returns CDR1 KGHSH and CDR2 LQKENI. V lost 0 bases, J lost 1 base, and 15 bases stayed unmatched.

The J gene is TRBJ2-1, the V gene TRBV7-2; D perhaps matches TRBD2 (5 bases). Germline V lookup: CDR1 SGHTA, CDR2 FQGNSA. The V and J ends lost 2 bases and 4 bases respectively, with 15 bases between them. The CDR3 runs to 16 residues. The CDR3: CASSLRRGGLYNEQFF. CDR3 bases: TGTGCCAGCAGCTTACGTCGTGGCGGGTTATACAATGAGCAGTTCTTC. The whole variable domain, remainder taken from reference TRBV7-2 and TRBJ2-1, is GAGVSQSPSNKVTEKGKDVELRCDPISGHTALYWYRQSLGQGLEFLIYFQGNSAPDKSGLPSDRFSAERTGGSVSTLTIQRTQQEDSAVYLCASSLRRGGLYNEQFFGPGTRLTVL.

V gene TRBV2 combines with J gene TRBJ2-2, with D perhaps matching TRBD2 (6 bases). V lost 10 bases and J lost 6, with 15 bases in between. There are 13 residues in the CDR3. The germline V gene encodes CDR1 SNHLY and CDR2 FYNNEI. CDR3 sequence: CATGGAPAGELFF. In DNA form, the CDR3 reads TGTGCCACCGGGGGTGCCCCCGCCGGGGAGCTGTTTTTT.

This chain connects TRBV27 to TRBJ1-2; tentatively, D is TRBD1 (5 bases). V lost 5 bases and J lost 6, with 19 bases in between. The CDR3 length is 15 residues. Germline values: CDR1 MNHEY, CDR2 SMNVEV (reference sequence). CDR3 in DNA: TGTGCCAGCAGTCGCTCCCAGGGAATTTTAAATGGCTACACCTTC. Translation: CASSRSQGILNGYTF.

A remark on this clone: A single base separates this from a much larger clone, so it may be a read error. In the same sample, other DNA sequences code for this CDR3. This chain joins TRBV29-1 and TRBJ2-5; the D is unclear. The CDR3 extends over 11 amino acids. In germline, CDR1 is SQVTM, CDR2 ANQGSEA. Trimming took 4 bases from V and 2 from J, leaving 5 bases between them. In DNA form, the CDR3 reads TGCAGCGTTGTAGAGCAAGAGACCCAGTACTTC. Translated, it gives CSVVEQETQYF. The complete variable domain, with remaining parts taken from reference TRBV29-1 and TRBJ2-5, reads SAVISQKPSRDICQRGTSLTIQCQVDSQVTMMFWYRQQPGQSLTLIATANQGSEATYESGFVIDKFPISRPNLTFSTLTVSNMSPEDSSIYLCSVVEQETQYFGPGTRLLVL.

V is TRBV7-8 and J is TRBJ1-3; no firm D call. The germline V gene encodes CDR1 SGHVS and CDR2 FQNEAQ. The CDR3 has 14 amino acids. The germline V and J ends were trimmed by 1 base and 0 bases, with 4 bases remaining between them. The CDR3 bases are TGTGCCAGCAGCTTAGACATCTCTGGAAACACCATATATTTT. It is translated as CASSLDISGNTIYF. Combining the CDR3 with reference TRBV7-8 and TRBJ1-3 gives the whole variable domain GAGVSQSPRYKVAKRGQDVALRCDPISGHVSLFWYQQALGQGPEFLTYFQNEAQLDKSGLPSDRFFAERPEGSVSTLKIQRTQQEDSAVYLCASSLDISGNTIYFGEGSWLTVV.

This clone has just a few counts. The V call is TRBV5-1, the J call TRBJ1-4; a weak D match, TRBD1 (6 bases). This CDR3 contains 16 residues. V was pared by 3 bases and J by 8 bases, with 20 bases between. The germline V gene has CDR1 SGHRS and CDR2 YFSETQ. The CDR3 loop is CASSWTAQGGREKLFF. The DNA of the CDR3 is TGCGCCAGCAGCTGGACCGCACAGGGAGGGAGGGAAAAACTGTTTTTT.

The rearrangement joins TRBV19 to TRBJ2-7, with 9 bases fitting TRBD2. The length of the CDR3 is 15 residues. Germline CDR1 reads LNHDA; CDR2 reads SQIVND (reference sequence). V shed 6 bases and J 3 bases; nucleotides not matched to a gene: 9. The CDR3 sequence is CASSLVAGVLYEQYF. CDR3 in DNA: TGTGCCAGTAGCTTGGTAGCGGGAGTCCTCTACGAGCAGTACTTC.

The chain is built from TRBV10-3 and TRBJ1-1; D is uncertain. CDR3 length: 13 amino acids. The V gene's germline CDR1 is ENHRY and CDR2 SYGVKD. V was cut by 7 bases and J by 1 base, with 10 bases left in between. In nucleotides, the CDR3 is TGTGCCATCAAGGCAGGAGGGAACACTGAAGCTTTCTTT. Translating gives CAIKAGGNTEAFF.